Reported below is one TCR beta chain. This entry is derived from a study of blood T cell repertoires in COVID-19. Libraries were prepared by immunoSEQ multiplex PCR; TCRdb keeps only in-frame clonotypes and omits some of them. Of about 60,000 clones listed, approximately 88% are singletons. The sequence derives from a man younger than 45 with COVID-19, enrolled during active disease. Source material: peripheral blood.

CDR3 in amino acids: CASSEATTGLGYGYTF. CDR3 bases: TGTGCCAGCAGTGAAGCAACTACAGGGCTTGGCTATGGCTACACCTTC. The chain has TRBV6-1 and TRBJ1-2; D might be TRBD1 (6 bases). Trimming took off 0 bases at V and 4 bases at J, with 15 bases between the two ends. The CDR3 contains 16 residues. Germline values: CDR1 MNHNS, CDR2 SASEGT.